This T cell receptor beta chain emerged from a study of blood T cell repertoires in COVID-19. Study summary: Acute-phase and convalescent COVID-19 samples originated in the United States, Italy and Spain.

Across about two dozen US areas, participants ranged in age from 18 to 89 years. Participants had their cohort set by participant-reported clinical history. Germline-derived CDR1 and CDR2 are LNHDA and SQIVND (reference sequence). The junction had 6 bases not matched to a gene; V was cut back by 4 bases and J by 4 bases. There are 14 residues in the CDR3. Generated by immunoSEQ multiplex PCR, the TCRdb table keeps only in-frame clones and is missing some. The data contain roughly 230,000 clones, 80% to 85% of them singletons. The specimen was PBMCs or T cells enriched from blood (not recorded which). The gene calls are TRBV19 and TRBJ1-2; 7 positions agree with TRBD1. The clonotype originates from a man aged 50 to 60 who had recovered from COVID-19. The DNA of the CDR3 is TGTGCCAGTAGTACTCCCCGGGACAGCTATGGCTACACCTTC. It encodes CASSTPRDSYGYTF. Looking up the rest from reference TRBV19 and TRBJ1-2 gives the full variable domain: DGGITQSPKYLFRKEGQNVTLSCEQNLNHDAMYWYRQDPGQGLRLIYYSQIVNDFQKGDIAEGYSVSREKKESFPLTVTSAQKNPTAFYLCASSTPRDSYGYTFGSGTRLTVV.